This T cell receptor (beta chain) was captured in a study of T cells in tuberculosis. Background on the study: Blood was taken before or within 7 days of anti-tuberculosis therapy.

The time point: new active TB diagnosis, blood taken before or within 7 days of starting treatment. HIV-seronegative South African adults aged 18 years or older had newly diagnosed active tuberculosis. Germline V gene sequence: CDR1 MNHNY, CDR2 SVGAGI (reference sequence). The V gene end was trimmed by 6 bases and the J gene end by 3 bases; junction bases not matched to a gene: 2. The CDR3 length is 13 residues. Measured with immunoSEQ multiplex PCR; TCRdb has only the in-frame clones, and not every one. The table has about 34,000 clones, 85% to 95% seen once. J is TRBJ1-5 and V is TRBV6-6; 7 positions match TRBD1. The material sequenced was PBMCs, taken at tuberculosis diagnosis. The origin of this receptor is an adult with tuberculosis. The chain's CDR3 is CASSDRDNQPQHF. The CDR3 DNA sequence: TGTGCCAGCAGCGACAGGGACAATCAGCCCCAGCATTTT.